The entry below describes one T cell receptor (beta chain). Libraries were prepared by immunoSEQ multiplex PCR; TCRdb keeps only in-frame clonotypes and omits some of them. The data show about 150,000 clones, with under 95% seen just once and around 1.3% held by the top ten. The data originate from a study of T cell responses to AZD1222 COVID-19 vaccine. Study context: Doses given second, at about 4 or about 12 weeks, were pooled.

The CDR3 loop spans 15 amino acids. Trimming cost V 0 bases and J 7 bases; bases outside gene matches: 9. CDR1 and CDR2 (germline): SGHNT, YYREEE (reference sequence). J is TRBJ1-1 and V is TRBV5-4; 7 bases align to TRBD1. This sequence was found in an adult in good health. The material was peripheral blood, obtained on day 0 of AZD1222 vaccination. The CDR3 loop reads CASSLADRDFGEAFF. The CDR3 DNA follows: TGTGCCAGCAGCTTGGCTGACAGGGACTTCGGTGAAGCTTTCTTT.